The 27 T cell receptor beta chains listed next were all sequenced from one sample in a study of cytomegalovirus exposure and HLA in healthy donors. PCR involved 60 Vbeta and 13 Jbeta primers. TCRdb keeps only in-frame clones here, not all; method: immunoSEQ multiplex PCR. The sample has approximately 140,000 clones; the top ten hold about 1.4%. Material: PBMCs. The receptors here all came from a woman aged 40 to 50 in good health and CMV-seronegative.

The chain links TRBV29-1 to TRBJ1-1, with D maybe TRBD1 (6 bases). The CDR3 contains 13 residues. V was cut by 6 bases and J by 3 bases, with 14 bases left in between. Germline V gene sequence: CDR1 SQVTM, CDR2 ANQGSEA. CDR3 DNA sequence: TGCAGCGTATCTCGGGGGGCCGACACTGAAGCTTTCTTT. This codes for CSVSRGADTEAFF.

The chain recombines TRBV19 with TRBJ2-1; the match to TRBD1 covers 9 bases. Germline lookup yields CDR1 LNHDA and CDR2 SQIVND (reference sequence). V was pared by 8 bases and J by 0 bases, with 14 bases of the junction left unmatched. This CDR3 has 18 amino acids. The CDR3 protein is CASSKGQGFPSSYNEQFF. In DNA form, the CDR3 reads TGTGCCAGTTCTAAGGGACAGGGTTTTCCGAGCTCCTACAATGAGCAGTTCTTC.

This chain joins TRBV4-2 and TRBJ1-2; a weak D match, TRBD1 (5 bases). This CDR3 has 15 residues. The V and J ends lost 1 base and 2 bases respectively, with 11 bases between them. Per the germline V gene, CDR1 is LGHNA and CDR2 is YNFKEQ. DNA of the CDR3: TGTGCCAGCAGCCAAGTAGGAGGGGTAAACTATGGCTACACCTTC. Its protein product is CASSQVGGVNYGYTF.

The rearrangement links TRBV5-6 to TRBJ2-7; either TRBD1 or TRBD2 may supply D (5 bases each). V dropped 4 bases and J dropped 7 bases, with 15 bases sitting between them. There are 13 residues in the CDR3. Germline V CDR1 and CDR2: SGHDT, YYEEEE. The CDR3 is CASSLGRLWEQYV. As DNA, the CDR3 is TGTGCCAGCAGCCTGGGACGCCTCTGGGAGCAGTACGTC.

The chain employs TRBV6-5 and TRBJ2-7; 7 bases match TRBD1. Germline V gives CDR1 MNHEY, CDR2 SVGAGI. This CDR3 is built from 15 residues. V lost 6 bases, J lost 2 bases, and 10 bases stayed unmatched. The CDR3 bases are TGTGCCAGCAGCTCCGACCGACAGGGTCCCTACGAGCAGTACTTC. As protein: CASSSDRQGPYEQYF.

The chain combines TRBV7-2 with TRBJ2-3; 10 positions match TRBD2. This CDR3 spans 17 amino acids. The germline V gene encodes CDR1 SGHTA and CDR2 FQGNSA. Trimming took 0 bases from V and 0 from J; bases not matched to a gene: 3. The CDR3 spells CASSLAASGGSTDTQYF. As DNA, the CDR3 is TGTGCCAGCAGCTTAGCTGCTAGCGGGGGAAGCACAGATACGCAGTATTTT.

The chain has TRBV18 and TRBJ2-6; 8 bases fit TRBD1. CDR1 and CDR2 (germline): KGHSH, LQKENI. After removal of 3 bases from V and 0 bases from J, the junction contained 4 bases not matched to a gene. The CDR3 length is 17 residues. The CDR3 nucleotides are TGTGCCAGCTCACCGGGACAGGCCAGCTCTGGGGCCAACGTCCTGACTTTC. This codes for CASSPGQASSGANVLTF.

The chain links TRBV5-1 to TRBJ2-3, with 7 bases identical to TRBD2. V lost 2 bases to trimming and J lost 2 bases; unmatched junction nucleotides: 5. The CDR3 sequence is 15 residues long. The V gene's germline CDR1 is SGHRS and CDR2 YFSETQ. The CDR3 is CASSFGGGNTDTQYF. DNA of the CDR3: TGCGCCAGCAGCTTCGGCGGGGGTAACACAGATACGCAGTATTTT.

The J gene is TRBJ1-6, the V gene TRBV5-1; D is perhaps TRBD1 (5 bases). The CDR3 is 16 amino acids. In germline, CDR1 is SGHRS, CDR2 YFSETQ. Trimming stripped 1 base from V and 9 bases from J, with 17 bases between. CDR3 sequence: CASSLSWAGLGSPLHF. The CDR3 DNA reads as TGCGCCAGCAGCTTGTCATGGGCGGGGCTCGGTTCACCCCTCCACTTT.

The V call is TRBV6-5, the J call TRBJ1-5, with 7 nucleotides matching TRBD1. From germline, CDR1 is MNHEY and CDR2 SVGAGI. CDR3 length: 14 residues. The V segment lost 5 bases and the J segment 7 bases; nucleotides outside the gene matches: 8. CDR3 sequence: CASSTSQGWQPQHF. CDR3 sequence (DNA): TGTGCCAGCAGTACCTCACAGGGGTGGCAGCCCCAGCATTTT.

The chain uses TRBV19 and TRBJ1-3, with 7 bases fitting TRBD1. The germline gives CDR1 LNHDA, CDR2 SQIVND (reference sequence). The CDR3 loop spans 15 amino acids. Germline trimming cut 7 bases from V and 0 bases from J; bases unmatched to any gene: 6. CDR3 nucleotide sequence: TGTGCCAGTATGGACAGGCAAAGCTCTGGAAACACCATATATTTT. Its protein product is CASMDRQSSGNTIYF.

The rearrangement uses TRBV11-2 and TRBJ1-2; 9 bases map to TRBD1. Unmatched junction bases numbered 9, after V lost 3 bases and J lost 7 bases. The CDR3 covers 15 residues. Per germline, CDR1 SGHAT and CDR2 FQNNGV. DNA for the CDR3: TGTGCCAGCAGCTTCGGGACAGGGATAGACGGTGGCTACACCTTC. It encodes CASSFGTGIDGGYTF.

The CDR3 coding sequence is TGCGCCAGCGGACGGGAACCGTCTACTAATGAAAAACTGTTTTTT. Its translation is CASGREPSTNEKLFF. The V call is TRBV5-1, the J call TRBJ1-4; no clear D gene. V shed 7 bases and J shed 2 bases, with 15 bases lying between them. The length of the CDR3 is 15 residues. The germline V gene encodes CDR1 SGHRS and CDR2 YFSETQ.

The genes are TRBV15 and TRBJ2-2, with 9 positions matching TRBD1. Germline values: CDR1 LNHNV, CDR2 YYDKDF (reference sequence). Trimming removed 5 bases from V and 8 bases from J; junction bases left unmatched: 9. The CDR3 has 15 residues. Written as DNA, the CDR3 is TGTGCCACCAGCCTCGGGACAGGGAATTGGGGGGAGCTGTTTTTT. Translating gives CATSLGTGNWGELFF.

The chain couples TRBV4-1 to TRBJ1-4; D gene ambiguous. Germline CDR1 MGHRA, CDR2 YSYEKL. This CDR3 contains 14 residues. V lost 3 bases to trimming and J lost 5 bases, with 10 bases between them. The CDR3, as DNA: TGCGCCAGCAGCCAGCCCCGGGAGAATGAAAAACTGTTTTTT. Translating gives CASSQPRENEKLFF.

The CDR3 coding sequence is TGTGCCAGCAGCTTAACAGGGGAAACTGAAGCTTTCTTT. Translation: CASSLTGETEAFF. The chain links TRBV7-8 to TRBJ1-1; the match to TRBD1 covers 7 bases. Trimming cost V 2 bases and J 5 bases; bases outside gene matches: 2. This CDR3 has 13 residues. CDR1 is SGHVS and CDR2 is FQNEAQ in the germline V gene.

The chain is built from TRBV18 and TRBJ2-7, with D possibly TRBD2 on 5 matching bases. CDR1 is KGHSH, CDR2 LQKENI, per germline. The CDR3 totals 13 residues. Trimming stripped 4 bases from V and 7 bases from J, with 14 bases between. The CDR3 DNA follows: TGTGCCAGCTCACTAGGACGGGAAGGGGAGCAGTACTTC. As protein: CASSLGREGEQYF.

The chain links TRBV5-4 to TRBJ2-5; TRBD2 might be the D (5 bases). V was cut by 3 bases and J by 2 bases, with 14 bases left in between. Germline V gene lookup returns CDR1 SGHNT and CDR2 YYREEE (reference sequence). The CDR3 covers 15 residues. The CDR3 spells CASSSPGRGQETQYF. CDR3 nucleotide sequence: TGTGCCAGCAGCTCCCCCGGACGGGGACAAGAGACCCAGTACTTC.

The V and J genes are TRBV23-1 and TRBJ2-7; D is perhaps TRBD2 (6 bases). TRBV23-1 is sorted into the ORF group, with uncertain function. Trimming left V 2 bases short and J 3 bases short, with 17 bases between. CDR3 size: 16 residues. The CDR3 region has the DNA TGCGCCAGCAGTCAAACCGAGCGTCCGGAGGGCTACGAGCAGTACTTC. Its protein is CASSQTERPEGYEQYF.

The V call is TRBV16, the J call TRBJ1-6, with no clear D. Per germline, CDR1 KGHSY and CDR2 FQNENV. V was cut by 0 bases and J by 7 bases, with 10 bases left in between. This CDR3 contains 15 residues. The CDR3 loop reads CASSQSPPPNSPLHF. In DNA form, the CDR3 reads TGTGCCAGCAGCCAATCTCCCCCCCCAAATTCACCCCTCCACTTT. Supplemented by reference TRBV16 and TRBJ1-6, the full variable domain reads GEEVAQTPKHLVRGEGQKAKLYCAPIKGHSYVFWYQQVLKNEFKFLISFQNENVFDETGMPKERFSAKCLPNSPCSLEIQATKLEDSAVYFCASSQSPPPNSPLHFGNGTRLTVT.

The chain uses TRBV7-6 and TRBJ2-5; 8 bases fit TRBD1. The CDR3 runs to 15 residues. V trimming: 7 bases; J trimming: 6 bases; junction bases outside the gene matches: 13. Germline CDR1 SGHVS, CDR2 FNYEAQ. The CDR3 reads CASTPSGTGIKTQYF. DNA of the CDR3: TGTGCCAGCACCCCCTCGGGGACAGGCATTAAGACCCAGTACTTC.

The chain carries TRBV18 and TRBJ2-3, with 8 bases identical to TRBD1. V trimming: 5 bases; J trimming: 5 bases; junction bases outside the gene matches: 3. The CDR3 totals 13 residues. CDR1 is KGHSH and CDR2 is LQKENI in the germline V gene. The CDR3 nucleotides read TGTGCCAGCTCAGCGACAGGGGAAGATACGCAGTATTTT. This sequence encodes CASSATGEDTQYF. Full variable domain (rest looked up from reference TRBV18 and TRBJ2-3): NAGVMQNPRHLVRRRGQEARLRCSPMKGHSHVYWYRQLPEEGLKFMVYLQKENIIDESGMPKERFSAEFPKEGPSILRIQQVVRGDSAAYFCASSATGEDTQYFGPGTRLTVL.

This chain connects TRBV7-9 to TRBJ1-1; 8 nucleotides match TRBD1. CDR3 length: 14 amino acids. CDR1 and CDR2 (germline): SEHNR, FQNEAQ (reference sequence). V shed 6 bases, J shed 5 bases, and the junction held 8 bases outside the gene matches. The CDR3 DNA sequence: TGTGCCAGCAGGATGACAGGGGTTGGGACTGAAGCTTTCTTT. Encoded protein: CASRMTGVGTEAFF.

The CDR3 here is CASSLRNISRDSPLHF. The CDR3, as DNA: TGTGCCAGCAGCCTCCGGAACATCTCTCGGGATTCACCCCTCCACTTT. The chain has TRBV12-1 and TRBJ1-6. TRBV12-1 is a recognized pseudogene. CDR3 size: 16 residues.

The chain combines TRBV14 with TRBJ2-7; tentatively, D is TRBD2 (6 bases). Trimming removed 5 bases from V and 10 bases from J, with 15 bases in between. Germline CDR1 SGHDN, CDR2 FVKESK. CDR3 length: 12 amino acids. The CDR3, as DNA: TGTGCCAGCAGCACCCGGGACTCATTACAGTACTTC. As protein: CASSTRDSLQYF.

The chain combines TRBV7-2 with TRBJ1-4; 10 positions agree with TRBD1. CDR1 SGHTA and CDR2 FQGNSA come from the germline V gene. CDR3 size: 16 residues. The V gene end was trimmed by 4 bases and the J gene end by 4 bases; junction bases not matched to a gene: 6. The CDR3: CASSSRQGALNEKLFF. The CDR3 nucleotides read TGTGCCAGCAGCTCAAGACAGGGGGCCCTTAATGAAAAACTGTTTTTT.

This chain connects TRBV6-5 to TRBJ2-5; tentative D call: TRBD2 (6 bases). The CDR3 length is 16 residues. The germline V gene encodes CDR1 MNHEY and CDR2 SVGAGI. Trimming took off 0 bases at V and 1 base at J, with 12 bases between the two ends. The CDR3 nucleotides are TGTGCCAGCAGTTACTCATCGGGGGAGACCCAAGAGACCCAGTACTTC. Translated, it gives CASSYSSGETQETQYF.